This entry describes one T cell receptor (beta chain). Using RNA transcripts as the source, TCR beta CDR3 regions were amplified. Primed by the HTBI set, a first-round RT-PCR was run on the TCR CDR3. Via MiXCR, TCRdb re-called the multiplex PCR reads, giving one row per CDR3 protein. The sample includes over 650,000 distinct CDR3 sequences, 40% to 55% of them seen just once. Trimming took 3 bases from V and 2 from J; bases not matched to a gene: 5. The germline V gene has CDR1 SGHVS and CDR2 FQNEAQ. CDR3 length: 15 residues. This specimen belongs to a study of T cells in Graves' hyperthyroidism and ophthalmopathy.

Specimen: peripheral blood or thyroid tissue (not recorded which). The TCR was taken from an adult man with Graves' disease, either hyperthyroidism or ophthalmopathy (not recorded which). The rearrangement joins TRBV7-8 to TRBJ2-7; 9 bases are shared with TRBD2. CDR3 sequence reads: CASSLVSSGTYEQYF. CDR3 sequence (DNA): TGTGCCAGCAGCTTGGTTTCTAGCGGGACCTACGAGCAGTACTTC.